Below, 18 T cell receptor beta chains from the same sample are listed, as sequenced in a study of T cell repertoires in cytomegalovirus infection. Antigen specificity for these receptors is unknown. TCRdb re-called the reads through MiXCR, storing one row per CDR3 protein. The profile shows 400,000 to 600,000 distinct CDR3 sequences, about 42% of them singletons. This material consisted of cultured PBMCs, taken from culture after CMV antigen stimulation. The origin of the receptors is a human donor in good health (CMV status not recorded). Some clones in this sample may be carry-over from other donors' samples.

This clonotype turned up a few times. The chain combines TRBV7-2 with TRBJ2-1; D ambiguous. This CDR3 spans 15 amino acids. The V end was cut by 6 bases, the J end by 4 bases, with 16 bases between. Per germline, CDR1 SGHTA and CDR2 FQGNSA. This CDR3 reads CASRIRRSLYNEQFF. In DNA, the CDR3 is TGTGCCAGCAGGATACGGAGATCCCTTTACAATGAGCAGTTCTTC.

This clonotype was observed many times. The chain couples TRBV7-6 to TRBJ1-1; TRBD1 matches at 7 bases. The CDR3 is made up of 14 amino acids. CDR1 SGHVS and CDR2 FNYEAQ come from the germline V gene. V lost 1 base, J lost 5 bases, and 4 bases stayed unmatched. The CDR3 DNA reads TGTGCCAGCAGCTTAGGAGGGACAGATACTGAAGCTTTCTTT. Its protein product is CASSLGGTDTEAFF.

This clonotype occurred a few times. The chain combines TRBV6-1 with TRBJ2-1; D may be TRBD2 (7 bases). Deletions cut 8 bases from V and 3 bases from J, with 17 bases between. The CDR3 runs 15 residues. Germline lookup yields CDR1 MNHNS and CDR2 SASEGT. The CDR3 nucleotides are TGTGCCAGCTTAGGGGGAGGGCCCGTCTACAATGAGCAGTTCTTC. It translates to CASLGGGPVYNEQFF.

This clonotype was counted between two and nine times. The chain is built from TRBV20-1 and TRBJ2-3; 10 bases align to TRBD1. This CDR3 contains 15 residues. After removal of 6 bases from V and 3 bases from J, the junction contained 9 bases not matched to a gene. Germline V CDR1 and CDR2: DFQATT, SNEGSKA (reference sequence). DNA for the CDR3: TGCAGTGCCGCTCCGACAGGGGGCTCAACAGATACGCAGTATTTT. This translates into CSAAPTGGSTDTQYF.

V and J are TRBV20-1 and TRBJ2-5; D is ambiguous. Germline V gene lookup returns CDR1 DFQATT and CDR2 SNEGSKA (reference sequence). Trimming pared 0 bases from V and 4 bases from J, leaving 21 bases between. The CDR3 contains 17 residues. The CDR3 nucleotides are TGCAGTGCTAGAGATGATGTCACGACGTGGGTTGTAGAGACCCAGTACTTC. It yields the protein CSARDDVTTWVVETQYF.

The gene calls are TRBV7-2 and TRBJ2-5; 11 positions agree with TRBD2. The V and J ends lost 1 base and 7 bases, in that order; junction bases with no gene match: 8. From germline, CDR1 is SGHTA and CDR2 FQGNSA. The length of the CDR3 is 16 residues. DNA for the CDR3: TGTGCCAGCAGCTTAGTACTAGCGGGGGCCGGAGCGACCCAGTACTTC. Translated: CASSLVLAGAGATQYF.

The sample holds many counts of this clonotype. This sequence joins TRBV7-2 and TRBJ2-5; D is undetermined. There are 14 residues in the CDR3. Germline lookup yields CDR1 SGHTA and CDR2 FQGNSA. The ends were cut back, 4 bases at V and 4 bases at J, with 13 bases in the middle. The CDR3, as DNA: TGTGCCAGCAGCTCTGATGAGGTGGGAGAGACCCAGTACTTC. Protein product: CASSSDEVGETQYF.

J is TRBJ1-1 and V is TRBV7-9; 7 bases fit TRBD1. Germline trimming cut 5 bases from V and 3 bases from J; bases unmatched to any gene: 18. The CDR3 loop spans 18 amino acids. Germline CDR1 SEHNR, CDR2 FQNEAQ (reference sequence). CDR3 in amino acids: CASSLQGPGTIIDTEAFF. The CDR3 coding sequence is TGTGCCAGCAGCCTACAGGGGCCTGGTACCATTATAGACACTGAAGCTTTCTTT.

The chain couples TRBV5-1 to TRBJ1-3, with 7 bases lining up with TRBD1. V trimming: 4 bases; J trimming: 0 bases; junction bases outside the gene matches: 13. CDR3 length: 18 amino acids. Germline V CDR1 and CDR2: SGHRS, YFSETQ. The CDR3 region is CASSPAPGTAISGNTIYF. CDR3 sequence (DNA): TGCGCCAGCAGCCCAGCGCCCGGGACAGCGATCTCTGGAAACACCATATATTTT.

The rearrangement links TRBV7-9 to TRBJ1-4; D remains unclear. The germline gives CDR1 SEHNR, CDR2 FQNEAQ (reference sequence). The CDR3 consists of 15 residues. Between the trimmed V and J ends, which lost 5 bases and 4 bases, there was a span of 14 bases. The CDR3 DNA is TGTGCCAGCAGCCCCCCTGGGAGATTTAATGAAAAACTGTTTTTT. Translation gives CASSPPGRFNEKLFF.

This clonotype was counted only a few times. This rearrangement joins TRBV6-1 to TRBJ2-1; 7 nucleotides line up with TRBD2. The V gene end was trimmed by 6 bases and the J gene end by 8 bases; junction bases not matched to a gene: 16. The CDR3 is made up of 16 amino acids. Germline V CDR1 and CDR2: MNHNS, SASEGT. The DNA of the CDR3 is TGTGCCAGCAGGAGCTCGAGCGGGGTGGGAGTCTATGAGCAGTTCTTC. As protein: CASRSSSGVGVYEQFF.

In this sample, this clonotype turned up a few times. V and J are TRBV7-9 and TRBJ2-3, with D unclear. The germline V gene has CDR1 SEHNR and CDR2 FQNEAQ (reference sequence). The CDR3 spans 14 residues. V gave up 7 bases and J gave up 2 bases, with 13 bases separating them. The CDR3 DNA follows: TGTGCCAGCACTCCTCCCGCGTCCACAGATACGCAGTATTTT. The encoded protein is CASTPPASTDTQYF.

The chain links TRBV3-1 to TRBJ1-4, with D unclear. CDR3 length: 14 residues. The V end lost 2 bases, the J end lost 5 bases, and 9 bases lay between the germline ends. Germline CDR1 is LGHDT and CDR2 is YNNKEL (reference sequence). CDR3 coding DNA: TGTGCCAGCAGCCAAAATCAGGAGAATGAAAAACTGTTTTTT. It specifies CASSQNQENEKLFF.

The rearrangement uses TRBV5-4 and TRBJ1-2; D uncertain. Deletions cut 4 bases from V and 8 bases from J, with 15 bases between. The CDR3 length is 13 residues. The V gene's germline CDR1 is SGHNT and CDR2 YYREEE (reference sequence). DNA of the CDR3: TGTGCCAGCAGCGGCTTCAGCCCGGAGGGCTACACCTTC. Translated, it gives CASSGFSPEGYTF.

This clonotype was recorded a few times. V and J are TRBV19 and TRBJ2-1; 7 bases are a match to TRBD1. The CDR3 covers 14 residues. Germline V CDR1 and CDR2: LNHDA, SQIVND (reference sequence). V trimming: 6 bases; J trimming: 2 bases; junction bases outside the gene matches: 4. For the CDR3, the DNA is TGTGCCAGTAGCCTACAGGGGCCCTACAATGAGCAGTTCTTC. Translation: CASSLQGPYNEQFF.

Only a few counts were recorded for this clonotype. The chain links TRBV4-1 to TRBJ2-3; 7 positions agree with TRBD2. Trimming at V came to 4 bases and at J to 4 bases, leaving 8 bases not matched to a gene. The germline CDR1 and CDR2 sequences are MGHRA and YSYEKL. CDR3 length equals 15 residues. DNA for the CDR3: TGCGCCAGCAGCCTCCTCGGGACTACGCCAGATACGCAGTATTTT. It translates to CASSLLGTTPDTQYF.

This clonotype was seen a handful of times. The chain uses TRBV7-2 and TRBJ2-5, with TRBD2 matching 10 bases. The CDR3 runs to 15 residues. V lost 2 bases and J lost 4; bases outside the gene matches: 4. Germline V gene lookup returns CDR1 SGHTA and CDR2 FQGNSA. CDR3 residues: CASSLRWTSGETQYF. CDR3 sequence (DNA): TGTGCCAGCAGCTTAAGGTGGACTAGCGGAGAGACCCAGTACTTC.

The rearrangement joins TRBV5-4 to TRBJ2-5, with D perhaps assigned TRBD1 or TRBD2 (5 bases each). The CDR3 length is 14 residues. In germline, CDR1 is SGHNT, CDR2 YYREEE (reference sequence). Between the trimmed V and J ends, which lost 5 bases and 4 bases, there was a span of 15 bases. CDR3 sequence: CASRQRGRGETQYF. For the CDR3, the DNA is TGTGCCAGCAGACAGAGGGGTCGAGGAGAGACCCAGTACTTC.